These 21 T cell receptor beta chains originate from one sample sequenced in a study of PD-1 blockade in classical Hodgkin lymphoma. Each and every patient relapsed after autologous stem cell transplantation, and patients got differing brentuximab vedotin exposure. Produced via immunoSEQ multiplex PCR; TCRdb's table is partial and in-frame only. The sample comprises more than 10,000 clones, nearly 80% of which are singletons, and approximately 35% rests with the top ten. This material consisted of peripheral blood mononuclear cells (PBMCs), taken before the second cycle of nivolumab. The receptors come from a human donor with classical Hodgkin lymphoma.

J is TRBJ2-3 and V is TRBV9; 8 bases agree with TRBD2. V gave up 0 bases and J gave up 2 bases; unmatched junction bases: 8. The germline V gene encodes CDR1 SGDLS and CDR2 YYNGEE. This CDR3 contains 17 residues. The CDR3 loop reads CASSVAPAGGPTDTQYF. The CDR3 bases are TGTGCCAGCAGCGTAGCCCCGGCGGGAGGCCCCACAGATACGCAGTATTTT.

The rearrangement joins TRBV9 to TRBJ2-7, with D possibly TRBD1 on 6 matching bases. CDR1 and CDR2 from the germline V gene are SGDLS and YYNGEE. The CDR3 contains 14 residues. V was clipped by 3 bases and J by 2 bases, with 12 bases between them. The CDR3 region is CASSAPTGPYEQYF. CDR3 DNA sequence: TGTGCCAGCAGCGCACCGACAGGTCCCTACGAGCAGTACTTC.

The gene calls are TRBV7-3 and TRBJ2-1, with TRBD2 matching 14 bases. Germline V gene lookup returns CDR1 SGHTA and CDR2 FQGTGA. The trim removed 5 bases at V and 8 bases at J, leaving 8 bases unmatched. This CDR3 is 16 amino acids long. The CDR3 loop is CASSAFGTSGSYEQFF. In nucleotides, the CDR3 is TGTGCCAGCAGCGCTTTCGGGACTAGCGGGAGCTATGAGCAGTTCTTC.

The genes are TRBV18 and TRBJ2-7; the match to TRBD1 covers 7 bases. V was clipped by 1 base and J by 5 bases; unmatched bases: 5. Germline lookup yields CDR1 KGHSH and CDR2 LQKENI. CDR3 length: 14 residues. CDR3 sequence reads: CASSPRQGRNEQYF. In DNA, the CDR3 is TGTGCCAGCTCACCACGACAGGGAAGGAACGAGCAGTACTTC. Full variable domain (rest looked up from reference TRBV18 and TRBJ2-7): NAGVMQNPRHLVRRRGQEARLRCSPMKGHSHVYWYRQLPEEGLKFMVYLQKENIIDESGMPKERFSAEFPKEGPSILRIQQVVRGDSAAYFCASSPRQGRNEQYFGPGTRLTVT.

J is TRBJ2-4 and V is TRBV11-2, with D possibly matching TRBD2 (5 bases). The germline gives CDR1 SGHAT, CDR2 FQNNGV. This CDR3 is built from 15 residues. V gave up 2 bases and J gave up 0 bases, with 8 bases separating them. The CDR3 protein is CASSLSGIAKNIQYF. The CDR3 nucleotides are TGTGCCAGCAGCTTATCGGGGATAGCCAAAAACATTCAGTACTTC. The full variable domain, its missing parts supplied by reference TRBV11-2 and TRBJ2-4, is EAGVAQSPRYKIIEKRQSVAFWCNPISGHATLYWYQQILGQGPKLLIQFQNNGVVDDSQLPKDRFSAERLKGVDSTLKIQPAKLEDSAVYLCASSLSGIAKNIQYFGAGTRLSVL.

This chain uses TRBV19 with TRBJ2-2, with D perhaps assigned TRBD1 or TRBD2 (5 bases each). The germline V gene encodes CDR1 LNHDA and CDR2 SQIVND (reference sequence). Trimming pared 6 bases from V and 3 bases from J, leaving 14 bases between. This CDR3 contains 15 residues. The CDR3 bases are TGTGCCAGTAGCCTGGGGGTCGGCGACACCGGGGAGCTGTTTTTT. This gives the protein CASSLGVGDTGELFF.

This chain uses TRBV14 with TRBJ2-2; D gene unclear. This CDR3 has 14 residues. Trimming left V 0 bases short and J 2 bases short, with 4 bases between. Germline V gives CDR1 SGHDN, CDR2 FVKESK. In DNA form, the CDR3 reads TGTGCCAGCAGCCAAGAGGCCAACACCGGGGAGCTGTTTTTT. Protein sequence: CASSQEANTGELFF.

This chain uses TRBV7-8 with TRBJ2-7; 7 nucleotides align to TRBD1. Unmatched junction bases numbered 7, after V lost 2 bases and J lost 3 bases. CDR1 is SGHVS and CDR2 is FQNEAQ in the germline V gene. The CDR3 loop spans 15 amino acids. CDR3 bases: TGTGCCAGCAGCTTAAGACAGGGCGAAGGCTACGAGCAGTACTTC. Amino acid sequence: CASSLRQGEGYEQYF.

In this sample, this clone is medium-sized. The rearrangement links TRBV25-1 to TRBJ1-2; D is undetermined. Germline V lookup: CDR1 MGHDK, CDR2 SYGVNS. Between the trimmed V and J ends, which lost 6 bases and 8 bases, there was a span of 16 bases. This CDR3 contains 13 residues. The CDR3 sequence is CASSLKGRDGYTF. CDR3 nucleotide sequence: TGTGCCAGCAGCCTCAAGGGAAGAGACGGCTACACCTTC.

Only one count was recorded for this clone. The gene calls are TRBV11-2 and TRBJ2-7; D might be TRBD1 (6 bases). Germline CDR1 reads SGHAT; CDR2 reads FQNNGV. Deletions cut 3 bases from V and 3 bases from J, with 15 bases between. The length of the CDR3 is 15 residues. CDR3 in amino acids: CASSLWGRGGYEQYF. CDR3 sequence (DNA): TGTGCCAGCAGCTTGTGGGGCAGGGGCGGCTACGAGCAGTACTTC.

The chain joins TRBV19 to TRBJ1-2; perhaps TRBD1 as D (5 bases). Germline V lookup: CDR1 LNHDA, CDR2 SQIVND (reference sequence). Between the trimmed V and J ends, which lost 3 bases and 4 bases, there was a span of 9 bases. The length of the CDR3 is 13 residues. The CDR3 DNA sequence: TGTGCCAGTAGTATTGAGGGGAGCTATGGCTACACCTTC. As protein: CASSIEGSYGYTF.

The chain is built from TRBV19 and TRBJ2-7; D not certain. Germline CDR1 LNHDA, CDR2 SQIVND (reference sequence). Trimming stripped 6 bases from V and 2 bases from J, with 14 bases between. The CDR3 is 14 amino acids. The CDR3 region has the DNA TGTGCCAGTAGGGGTAACGTATTAGCCTACGAGCAGTACTTC. Encoded protein: CASRGNVLAYEQYF.

In its sample, this clone was seen once. The chain has TRBV11-1 and TRBJ1-1; 9 nucleotides agree with TRBD1. The CDR3 is 14 amino acids. The V and J ends lost 1 base and 8 bases, in that order; junction bases with no gene match: 5. The germline gives CDR1 SGHAT, CDR2 FQDESV (reference sequence). CDR3 DNA sequence: TGTGCCAGCAGCTTAGAGGGGACAGGGTTCGAAGCTTTCTTT. Its protein is CASSLEGTGFEAFF.

The V and J genes are TRBV13 and TRBJ2-5, with 14 positions matching TRBD2. The CDR3 sequence is 19 residues long. Germline-derived CDR1 and CDR2 are PRHDT and FYEKMQ (reference sequence). V lost 0 bases, J lost 3 bases, and 9 bases stayed unmatched. CDR3 sequence: CASSLGLPGLAGEEETQYF. CDR3 coding DNA: TGTGCCAGCAGCTTAGGTCTCCCGGGACTAGCGGGAGAGGAAGAGACCCAGTACTTC.

In this sample, this clone turned up a few times. The chain couples TRBV11-2 to TRBJ2-7; D perhaps matches TRBD2 (5 bases). Per germline, CDR1 SGHAT and CDR2 FQNNGV. V dropped 5 bases and J dropped 1 base, with 15 bases sitting between them. CDR3 size: 15 residues. The CDR3: CASSMAKRRSYEQYF. The CDR3 DNA reads TGTGCCAGCAGCATGGCCAAGCGGAGATCCTACGAGCAGTACTTC. The full variable domain, with the rest looked up from reference TRBV11-2 and TRBJ2-7, is EAGVAQSPRYKIIEKRQSVAFWCNPISGHATLYWYQQILGQGPKLLIQFQNNGVVDDSQLPKDRFSAERLKGVDSTLKIQPAKLEDSAVYLCASSMAKRRSYEQYFGPGTRLTVT.

DNA for the CDR3: TGTGCCAGTAGTCGTAAAGGGGGCCGGAGTGAAAAACTGTTTTTT. Translating it yields CASSRKGGRSEKLFF. This chain links TRBV19 with TRBJ1-4; TRBD1 aligns across 7 bases. With 5 bases clipped from V and 7 bases from J, the junction kept 10 bases outside the gene matches. This CDR3 comprises 15 residues. Germline CDR1 is LNHDA and CDR2 is SQIVND (reference sequence). Supplemented by reference TRBV19 and TRBJ1-4, the full variable domain reads DGGITQSPKYLFRKEGQNVTLSCEQNLNHDAMYWYRQDPGQGLRLIYYSQIVNDFQKGDIAEGYSVSREKKESFPLTVTSAQKNPTAFYLCASSRKGGRSEKLFFGSGTQLSVL.

This rearrangement joins TRBV7-2 to TRBJ2-1, with 11 bases lining up with TRBD2. Losses at the gene ends were 3 bases for V and 8 bases for J; bases not matched to a gene: 9. This CDR3 contains 16 residues. CDR1 is SGHTA, CDR2 FQGNSA, per germline. The CDR3 DNA reads TGTGCCAGCAGCTTGGGTTTAGCGGGAGGGGTCTATGAGCAGTTCTTC. As protein: CASSLGLAGGVYEQFF.

The gene calls are TRBV27 and TRBJ2-3; D not resolved. Germline CDR1 is MNHEY and CDR2 is SMNVEV (reference sequence). V dropped 3 bases and J dropped 2 bases, with 9 bases sitting between them. The length of the CDR3 is 14 residues. The CDR3 nucleotides are TGTGCCAGCAGTTTCCTGGCGCTCACAGATACGCAGTATTTT. Amino acids: CASSFLALTDTQYF.

This clone was found a few times. The chain recombines TRBV6-5 with TRBJ1-2, with a weak D call TRBD1 (5 bases). This CDR3 has 13 residues. The germline V gene has CDR1 MNHEY and CDR2 SVGAGI. Trimming removed 9 bases from V and 5 bases from J, with 16 bases in between. CDR3 in DNA: TGTGCCAGTAAAACCTCAGGGAGGTATGGCTACACCTTC. It specifies CASKTSGRYGYTF.

The chain joins TRBV5-4 to TRBJ2-6, with 9 nucleotides matching TRBD1. J was trimmed by 4 bases and V by 4 bases; bases with no gene match: 9. The CDR3 has 17 amino acids. Germline V gene data show CDR1 as SGHNT and CDR2 as YYREEE (reference sequence). The CDR3 DNA reads TGTGCCAGCAGCCACAGGGGGCCTGGCACGGGGGCCAACGTCCTGACTTTC. This codes for CASSHRGPGTGANVLTF.

This chain connects TRBV16 to TRBJ1-1; 12 bases align to TRBD1. CDR1 is KGHSY and CDR2 is FQNENV in the germline V gene. This CDR3 region has 17 residues. V gave up 4 bases and J gave up 1 base; unmatched junction bases: 7. CDR3 sequence (DNA): TGTGCCAGCAGCCCTACCGGGACAGGGGGCACGAACACTGAAGCTTTCTTT. Amino acid sequence: CASSPTGTGGTNTEAFF.